This TCR beta chain was recorded in a study of T cell responses to AZD1222 COVID-19 vaccine. General study points: Baseline serology detected seropositivity in only six AZD1222 recipients. Spike as a whole was targeted by vaccine-associated CD4 TCRs, dominant at 160-218 and 743-854. Repertoires were sampled only after the peak T cell response. Clonal diversity was possibly underestimated, and white British individuals and females predominated among donors.

Germline assignment: CDR1 SNHLY and CDR2 FYNNEI. This CDR3 contains 14 residues. Trimming cost V 1 base and J 9 bases, with 15 bases left between them. Sequencing was performed with immunoSEQ multiplex PCR; in TCRdb, only in-frame clones are kept and a portion is missing. The repertoire consists of 95,000 to 100,000 clones, with about 90% occurring once and the leading ten covering 16%. Note on this clone: Its specificity is not known.

V is TRBV2 and J is TRBJ1-2; D might be TRBD1 (6 bases). Source: peripheral blood, taken on day 0 of AZD1222 vaccination. The TCR originated in an adult in good health. CDR3 sequence (DNA): TGTGCCAGCAGTGAAGGGGTAGGGGGGAAGAGCTACACCTTC. It codes for CASSEGVGGKSYTF. Looking up the rest from reference TRBV2 and TRBJ1-2 gives the full variable domain: EPEVTQTPSHQVTQMGQEVILRCVPISNHLYFYWYRQILGQKVEFLVSFYNNEISEKSEIFDDQFSVERPDGSNFTLKIRSTKLEDSAMYFCASSEGVGGKSYTFGSGTRLTVV.